The 8 T cell receptor beta chains in this list originate from one sample, sequenced in a study of tumor-infiltrating lymphocytes in primary liver carcinoma. Total RNA amounting to 500 ng was the source from which TCR beta cDNA was made with a constant-region primer. Amplification in three nested multiplex PCR rounds with slightly modified ARM-PCR gave rise to TCR beta libraries. TRBV1-TRBV30 forward primers paired with a C-beta reverse primer were used in the first two PCR rounds, which ran approximately 11 cycles each. MiXCR, applied by TCRdb to the multiplex PCR reads, yields one record per CDR3 protein. Of nearly 200,000 distinct CDR3 sequences in the sample, about two thirds were seen once. Blood RNA originated from unsorted whole blood, with germline DNA additionally extracted. The specimen was peripheral blood. Receptor source: an older woman with primary liver carcinoma and hepatitis B virus infection.

This sequence joins TRBV28 and TRBJ1-1; 9 nucleotides match TRBD1. Germline V CDR1 and CDR2: MDHEN, SYDVKM. This CDR3 comprises 16 residues. V lost 5 bases to trimming and J lost 10 bases; unmatched junction nucleotides: 17. This CDR3 is CASSQTGGAYWMVAFF. The CDR3 nucleotides are TGTGCCAGCAGTCAAACAGGGGGCGCGTATTGGATGGTAGCTTTCTTT.

The chain carries TRBV28 and TRBJ1-2; no definite D call. CDR3 length: 18 amino acids. Germline V gives CDR1 MDHEN, CDR2 SYDVKM. The germline V and J ends were trimmed by 5 bases and 4 bases, with 26 bases remaining between them. The DNA for the CDR3 is TGTGCCAGCAGTCAAAGATCGTTTGCGGCCCCGGTTGGCTATGGCTACACCTTC. Encoded protein: CASSQRSFAAPVGYGYTF.

As for this clonotype: It may be a read error: a sequence one base away is much more abundant. Since the CDR3 does not end with the conserved phenylalanine or tryptophan, this likely comes from a read error. CDR3 loop: CASSHNRGLPHNEQFS. CDR3 nucleotides: TGCGCCAGCAGCCACAACAGGGGCCTACCGCACAATGAGCAGTTCTCC. The V call is TRBV4-1, the J call TRBJ2-1; the match to TRBD1 covers 7 bases. The CDR3 runs to 16 residues. Germline V gene sequence: CDR1 MGHRA, CDR2 YSYEKL. V shed 3 bases, J shed 5 bases, and the junction held 10 bases outside the gene matches.

Comment on this clonotype: Relative to the germline gene, one junction end is altered; a read error may explain this. This chain links TRBV6-5 with TRBJ1-2; D not certain. Germline V gene lookup returns CDR1 MNHEY and CDR2 SVGAGI. This CDR3 has 21 amino acids. The CDR3 is CASSYFSVSYADPVIGYGYTF. CDR3 nucleotides: TGCGCCAGCAGTTACTTTTCAGTTAGTTACGCGGACCCCGTAATAGGCTATGGCTACACCTTC.

On this clonotype: One end of the junction is discordant with germline, which a read error may explain. V gene TRBV7-9 combines with J gene TRBJ2-7, with a possible D match to TRBD1 (6 bases). This CDR3 is 15 amino acids long. Germline V gives CDR1 SEHNR, CDR2 FQNEAQ (reference sequence). In DNA form, the CDR3 reads TGTGCCAGCAGCCAGGAAGGGGGTTCTTCCTACGAGCGGTACTTC. Translation gives CASSQEGGSSYERYF.

In regard to this clonotype: A much larger clone differs from this one at a single base, so this may be a read error. The chain links TRBV6-2 or TRBV6-3 to TRBJ2-3, with 12 bases fitting TRBD2. The germline V gene has CDR1 MNHEY and CDR2 SVGEGT. The CDR3 has 20 amino acids. The CDR3 sequence is CASSSTTSGASGRAVDTQCF. In DNA form, the CDR3 reads TGTGCCAGCAGTTCCACCACGAGTGGGGCTAGCGGGAGGGCCGTAGATACGCAGTGTTTT.

Of note for this clonotype: Possible read error: a much larger clone is one base away. The chain uses TRBV6-5 and TRBJ2-7, with a weak D call TRBD1 (6 bases). This CDR3 has 12 residues. Germline V gene sequence: CDR1 MNHEY, CDR2 SVGAGI. V was pared by 11 bases and J by 0 bases, with 11 bases between. CDR3 nucleotides: TGTGCCCCAGACAGGAGCTCCTACGAGCAGTACTTC. Residues: CAPDRSSYEQYF.

The J gene is TRBJ2-7, the V gene TRBV5-4, with 9 bases fitting TRBD1. The CDR3 totals 16 residues. CDR1 and CDR2 from the germline V gene are SGHNT and YYREEE (reference sequence). With V trimmed by 6 bases and J by 13 bases, 23 bases remained unmatched. The CDR3 region has the DNA TGTGCCAGCACCTGGCCTCCGGGACAGGGAAGAAACGAGTATTACTTC. It codes for CASTWPPGQGRNEYYF.